These T cell receptor beta chains were read from a single sample in a study of blood T cell repertoires in COVID-19. Method: immunoSEQ multiplex PCR; TCRdb's copy keeps in-frame clones and lacks some. The repertoire holds a few hundred thousand clones, about 91% seen once, with under 8% in the top ten. What was sequenced was peripheral blood. These receptors came from a woman aged 25 to 39 with COVID-19, enrolled during active disease. CDR3s include the opening cysteine and the closing phenylalanine or tryptophan. The order of the fields is D gene, clone size, V gene, J gene, CDR3 protein, CDR3 DNA. A D gene is named only where the DNA matches it firmly. Size is omitted from some rows. Given values are once, few, many or a class for expanded clones.

d_call: TRBD1
clone_size: NA
v_call: TRBV20-1
j_call: TRBJ1-1
cdr3_aa: CSVTGAAEAFF
cdr3_nt: TGCAGTGTAACAGGGGCGGCTGAAGCTTTCTTT

d_call: TRBD2
clone_size: NA
v_call: TRBV6-5
j_call: TRBJ2-3
cdr3_aa: CASRPLAGVVDTQYF
cdr3_nt: TGTGCCAGCAGACCTCTAGCGGGAGTTGTAGATACGCAGTATTTT

d_call: TRBD2
clone_size: NA
v_call: TRBV6-2/TRBV6-3
j_call: TRBJ2-5
cdr3_aa: CASSYSKVAGEGETQYF
cdr3_nt: TGTGCCAGCAGTTACTCGAAGGTAGCGGGAGAGGGAGAGACCCAGTACTTC

d_call: TRBD1
clone_size: NA
v_call: TRBV27
j_call: TRBJ1-2
cdr3_aa: CASRSGTGVNYGYTF
cdr3_nt: TGTGCCAGCAGGTCCGGGACAGGGGTGAACTATGGCTACACCTTC

d_call: TRBD1
clone_size: NA
v_call: TRBV27
j_call: TRBJ1-4
cdr3_aa: CASSLQTGRFEKLFF
cdr3_nt: TGTGCCAGCAGCCTCCAGACAGGGAGATTTGAAAAACTGTTTTTT

d_call: NA
clone_size: NA
v_call: TRBV5-1
j_call: TRBJ1-1
cdr3_aa: CASSLAGYDANTEAFF
cdr3_nt: TGCGCCAGCAGCTTGGCCGGGTATGACGCGAACACTGAAGCTTTCTTT

d_call: TRBD1
clone_size: NA
v_call: TRBV7-6
j_call: TRBJ1-5
cdr3_aa: CASSLEAGQGRQPQHF
cdr3_nt: TGTGCCAGCAGCTTAGAGGCGGGACAGGGAAGACAGCCCCAGCATTTT

d_call: NA
clone_size: NA
v_call: TRBV19
j_call: TRBJ2-3
cdr3_aa: CASSMVPGTDTQYF
cdr3_nt: TGTGCCAGTAGTATGGTTCCGGGGACAGATACGCAGTATTTT

d_call: TRBD2
clone_size: NA
v_call: TRBV9
j_call: TRBJ2-5
cdr3_aa: CASSADGTIKETQYF
cdr3_nt: TGTGCCAGCAGCGCGGACGGGACTATCAAAGAGACCCAGTACTTC

d_call: NA
clone_size: NA
v_call: TRBV12-3/TRBV12-4
j_call: TRBJ1-4
cdr3_aa: CASSPGLEKLFF
cdr3_nt: TGTGCCAGCAGCCCCGGTCTCGAAAAACTGTTTTTT

d_call: NA
clone_size: NA
v_call: TRBV29-1
j_call: TRBJ1-4
cdr3_aa: CSVEGTVNEKLFF
cdr3_nt: TGCAGCGTTGAAGGGACTGTGAATGAAAAACTGTTTTTT

d_call: TRBD2
clone_size: NA
v_call: TRBV10-1
j_call: TRBJ2-1
cdr3_aa: CASSELAGAGNEQFF
cdr3_nt: TGCGCCAGCAGCGAACTAGCGGGAGCGGGCAATGAGCAGTTCTTC

d_call: NA
clone_size: NA
v_call: TRBV11-2
j_call: TRBJ2-7
cdr3_aa: CASSSNDRVYEQYF
cdr3_nt: TGTGCCAGCAGCTCCAATGACAGAGTCTACGAGCAGTACTTC

d_call: TRBD1
clone_size: NA
v_call: TRBV6-5
j_call: TRBJ1-5
cdr3_aa: CASSFTGGGQPQHF
cdr3_nt: TGTGCCAGCAGTTTCACAGGGGGTGGTCAGCCCCAGCATTTT

d_call: TRBD1
clone_size: NA
v_call: TRBV15
j_call: TRBJ2-1
cdr3_aa: CATSRVGDRAHEQFF
cdr3_nt: TGTGCCACCAGCAGGGTTGGGGACAGGGCCCATGAGCAGTTCTTC

d_call: TRBD2
clone_size: NA
v_call: TRBV9
j_call: TRBJ2-2
cdr3_aa: CASSGSSGGTNTGELFF
cdr3_nt: TGTGCCAGCAGCGGAAGTAGCGGGGGGACTAACACCGGGGAGCTGTTTTTT

d_call: TRBD1
clone_size: NA
v_call: TRBV28
j_call: TRBJ2-7
cdr3_aa: CASRPTGIGSYEQYF
cdr3_nt: TGTGCCAGCAGACCGACAGGGATTGGCTCCTACGAGCAGTACTTC

d_call: TRBD2
clone_size: NA
v_call: TRBV6-2/TRBV6-3
j_call: TRBJ2-1
cdr3_aa: CASSYHGTSGNEQFF
cdr3_nt: TGTGCCAGCAGTTACCACGGGACTAGCGGCAATGAGCAGTTCTTC

d_call: NA
clone_size: NA
v_call: TRBV5-6
j_call: TRBJ1-4
cdr3_aa: CASSLESELFF
cdr3_nt: TGTGCCAGCAGCCTTGAGAGTGAACTGTTTTTT

d_call: NA
clone_size: NA
v_call: TRBV9
j_call: TRBJ2-3
cdr3_aa: CASSVDSPSTDTQYF
cdr3_nt: TGTGCCAGCAGCGTAGATAGCCCCAGCACAGATACGCAGTATTTT

d_call: NA
clone_size: NA
v_call: TRBV6-5
j_call: TRBJ1-5
cdr3_aa: CASRDQVSNQPQHF
cdr3_nt: TGTGCCAGCAGAGACCAGGTTAGCAATCAGCCCCAGCATTTT

d_call: NA
clone_size: few
v_call: TRBV13
j_call: TRBJ2-5
cdr3_aa: CASSSGWGGTRMETQYF
cdr3_nt: TGTGCCAGCAGCTCCGGATGGGGCGGGACTCGGATGGAGACCCAGTACTTC

d_call: NA
clone_size: once
v_call: TRBV27
j_call: TRBJ1-1
cdr3_aa: CASSLVRGVGNTEAFF
cdr3_nt: TGTGCCAGCAGTTTGGTTCGGGGGGTTGGAAACACTGAAGCTTTCTTT

d_call: TRBD2
clone_size: NA
v_call: TRBV19
j_call: TRBJ2-5
cdr3_aa: CASSMIAGGPVETQYF
cdr3_nt: TGTGCCAGTAGTATGATAGCGGGGGGGCCTGTGGAGACCCAGTACTTC

d_call: NA
clone_size: NA
v_call: TRBV11-2
j_call: TRBJ2-1
cdr3_aa: CASSLGAGGNNEQFF
cdr3_nt: TGTGCCAGCAGCTTAGGGGCAGGGGGGAACAATGAGCAGTTCTTC

d_call: TRBD1
clone_size: NA
v_call: TRBV19
j_call: TRBJ1-1
cdr3_aa: CASSFGTGGGGTEAFF
cdr3_nt: TGTGCCAGTTCCTTTGGGACAGGGGGTGGGGGCACTGAAGCTTTCTTT

d_call: TRBD2
clone_size: NA
v_call: TRBV13
j_call: TRBJ2-1
cdr3_aa: CASSSGLANNEQFF
cdr3_nt: TGTGCCAGCAGCTCGGGACTAGCTAACAATGAGCAGTTCTTC

d_call: NA
clone_size: NA
v_call: TRBV12-5
j_call: TRBJ2-1
cdr3_aa: CASGLDRDNEQFF
cdr3_nt: TGTGCTAGTGGTTTGGACAGGGACAATGAGCAGTTCTTC

d_call: NA
clone_size: NA
v_call: TRBV19
j_call: TRBJ1-1
cdr3_aa: CASSIYGLGEAFF
cdr3_nt: TGTGCCAGTAGTATTTATGGCCTTGGTGAAGCTTTCTTT

d_call: TRBD1
clone_size: NA
v_call: TRBV11-3
j_call: TRBJ1-1
cdr3_aa: CASSSLTGTGVRAFF
cdr3_nt: TGTGCCAGCAGCTCGTTAACCGGGACAGGGGTTAGAGCTTTCTTT

d_call: NA
clone_size: few
v_call: TRBV6-5
j_call: TRBJ2-7
cdr3_aa: CASSYSSTVNEQYF
cdr3_nt: TGTGCCAGCAGTTACTCCTCTACTGTCAACGAGCAGTACTTC

d_call: TRBD2
clone_size: NA
v_call: TRBV27
j_call: TRBJ2-1
cdr3_aa: CASSLRTSGSWDNEQFF
cdr3_nt: TGTGCCAGCAGTTTACGGACTAGCGGGTCTTGGGACAATGAGCAGTTCTTC

d_call: TRBD2
clone_size: few
v_call: TRBV9
j_call: TRBJ2-1
cdr3_aa: CASSVGARTSAHEQFF
cdr3_nt: TGTGCCAGCAGCGTAGGGGCGCGGACTAGCGCTCATGAGCAGTTCTTC

d_call: NA
clone_size: NA
v_call: TRBV6-2/TRBV6-3
j_call: TRBJ1-1
cdr3_aa: CASSYIGAASGEAFF
cdr3_nt: TGTGCCAGCAGTTACATCGGAGCCGCCAGTGGGGAAGCTTTCTTT

d_call: TRBD2
clone_size: NA
v_call: TRBV7-2
j_call: TRBJ2-2
cdr3_aa: CASSPQAGLDTGELFF
cdr3_nt: TGTGCCAGCAGCCCCCAAGCGGGACTCGACACCGGGGAGCTGTTTTTT

d_call: NA
clone_size: NA
v_call: TRBV3-1/TRBV3-2
j_call: TRBJ2-5
cdr3_aa: CASSPLNLRGETQYF
cdr3_nt: TGTGCCAGCAGCCCATTGAACCTCAGGGGAGAGACCCAGTACTTC

d_call: NA
clone_size: NA
v_call: TRBV9
j_call: TRBJ1-5
cdr3_aa: CASSVAGGSNQPQHF
cdr3_nt: TGTGCCAGCAGCGTAGCTGGGGGGAGCAATCAGCCCCAGCATTTT

d_call: NA
clone_size: once
v_call: TRBV28
j_call: TRBJ1-2
cdr3_aa: CATSRGGNYGYTF
cdr3_nt: TGTGCCACGAGTCGGGGGGGCAACTATGGCTACACCTTC

d_call: NA
clone_size: NA
v_call: TRBV6-5
j_call: TRBJ2-1
cdr3_aa: CASSYPGRGQFF
cdr3_nt: TGTGCCAGCAGTTACCCAGGTCGGGGGCAGTTCTTC

d_call: TRBD1
clone_size: few
v_call: TRBV7-6
j_call: TRBJ2-1
cdr3_aa: CASSLGQGANEQFF
cdr3_nt: TGTGCCAGCAGCTTAGGACAGGGGGCGAATGAGCAGTTCTTC

d_call: NA
clone_size: NA
v_call: TRBV11-3
j_call: TRBJ2-3
cdr3_aa: CASSLDRSTQYF
cdr3_nt: TGTGCCAGCAGCTTAGACAGGTCTACGCAGTATTTT

d_call: NA
clone_size: NA
v_call: TRBV20-1
j_call: TRBJ2-1
cdr3_aa: CSARVGYEQFF
cdr3_nt: TGCAGTGCTAGAGTGGGCTATGAGCAGTTCTTC

d_call: TRBD1
clone_size: NA
v_call: TRBV11-3
j_call: TRBJ2-6
cdr3_aa: CASGGTGQSGANVLTF
cdr3_nt: TGTGCCAGCGGCGGGACAGGTCAATCCGGGGCCAACGTCCTGACTTTC

d_call: TRBD2
clone_size: NA
v_call: TRBV7-9
j_call: TRBJ2-3
cdr3_aa: CASSRVAGGSDTQYF
cdr3_nt: TGTGCCAGCAGCCGCGTAGCGGGAGGGTCCGATACGCAGTATTTT

d_call: NA
clone_size: NA
v_call: TRBV15
j_call: TRBJ1-1
cdr3_aa: CATSRDRNTEAFF
cdr3_nt: TGTGCCACCAGCAGAGATCGGAACACTGAAGCTTTCTTT

d_call: NA
clone_size: NA
v_call: TRBV12-3/TRBV12-4
j_call: TRBJ2-2
cdr3_aa: CASSPRTSGELFF
cdr3_nt: TGTGCCAGCAGTCCCCGGACATCCGGGGAGCTGTTTTTT

d_call: TRBD1
clone_size: NA
v_call: TRBV7-8
j_call: TRBJ2-3
cdr3_aa: CASSLAGGENTDTQYF
cdr3_nt: TGTGCCAGCAGCTTAGCAGGGGGCGAAAACACAGATACGCAGTATTTT

d_call: NA
clone_size: NA
v_call: TRBV5-4
j_call: TRBJ2-1
cdr3_aa: CASSLGLVGSYNEQFF
cdr3_nt: TGTGCCAGCAGCTTGGGACTAGTGGGCTCCTACAATGAGCAGTTCTTC

d_call: TRBD2
clone_size: once
v_call: TRBV5-4
j_call: TRBJ2-6
cdr3_aa: CASSSQSGAASGANVLTF
cdr3_nt: TGTGCCAGCAGCTCCCAGAGCGGGGCGGCCTCTGGGGCCAACGTCCTGACTTTC

d_call: NA
clone_size: NA
v_call: TRBV6-4
j_call: TRBJ2-2
cdr3_aa: CASSRTGTTGELFF
cdr3_nt: TGTGCCAGCAGTCGAACAGGGACCACCGGGGAGCTGTTTTTT

d_call: NA
clone_size: NA
v_call: TRBV4-3
j_call: TRBJ1-4
cdr3_aa: CASSPGRAGEKLFF
cdr3_nt: TGCGCCAGCAGCCCCGGGAGAGCGGGTGAAAAACTGTTTTTT

d_call: TRBD1
clone_size: NA
v_call: TRBV10-3
j_call: TRBJ2-7
cdr3_aa: CAISAGQGNEQYF
cdr3_nt: TGTGCCATCAGCGCCGGACAGGGTAACGAGCAGTACTTC

d_call: TRBD2
clone_size: few
v_call: TRBV5-1
j_call: TRBJ2-1
cdr3_aa: CASSLVPGLAGGGNEQFF
cdr3_nt: TGCGCCAGCAGCTTGGTCCCGGGACTAGCGGGGGGAGGCAATGAGCAGTTCTTC

d_call: NA
clone_size: NA
v_call: TRBV10-2
j_call: TRBJ2-3
cdr3_aa: CASSESQGFYDTQYF
cdr3_nt: TGCGCCAGCAGTGAGTCGCAGGGTTTCTACGATACGCAGTATTTT

d_call: NA
clone_size: few
v_call: TRBV7-6
j_call: TRBJ1-5
cdr3_aa: CASSSEGYSNQPQHF
cdr3_nt: TGTGCCAGCAGCTCGGAGGGCTATAGCAATCAGCCCCAGCATTTT